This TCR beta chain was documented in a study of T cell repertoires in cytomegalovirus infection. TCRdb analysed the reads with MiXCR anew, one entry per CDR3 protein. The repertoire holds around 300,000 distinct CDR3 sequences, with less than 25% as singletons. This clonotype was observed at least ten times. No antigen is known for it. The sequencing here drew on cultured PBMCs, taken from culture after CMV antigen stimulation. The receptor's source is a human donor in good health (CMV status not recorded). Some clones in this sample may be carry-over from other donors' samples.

This CDR3 is CASRRTGIYEQYF. CDR3 coding DNA: TGTGCCAGCAGGAGGACAGGGATCTACGAGCAGTACTTC. The chain employs TRBV12-3 or TRBV12-4 and TRBJ2-7; TRBD1 matches 8 bases. V dropped 6 bases and J dropped 3; count of bases not matched to a gene: 4. The CDR3 is made up of 13 amino acids.